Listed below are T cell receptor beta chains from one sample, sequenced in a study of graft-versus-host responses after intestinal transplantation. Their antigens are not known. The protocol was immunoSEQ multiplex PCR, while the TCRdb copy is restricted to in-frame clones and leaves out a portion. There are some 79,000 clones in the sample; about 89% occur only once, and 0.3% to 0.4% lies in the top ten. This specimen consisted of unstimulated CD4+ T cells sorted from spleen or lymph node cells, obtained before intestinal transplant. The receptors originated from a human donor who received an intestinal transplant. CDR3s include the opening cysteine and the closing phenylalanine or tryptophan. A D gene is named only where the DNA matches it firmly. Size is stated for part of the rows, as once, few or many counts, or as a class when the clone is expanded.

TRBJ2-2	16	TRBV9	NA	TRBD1	CASSVVWQGAKGELFF	TGTGCCAGCAGCGTAGTCTGGCAGGGGGCTAAGGGGGAGCTGTTTTTT
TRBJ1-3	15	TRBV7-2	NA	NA	CASSKGGGAVNTIYF	TGTGCCAGCAGCAAAGGGGGGGGCGCGGTAAACACCATATATTTT
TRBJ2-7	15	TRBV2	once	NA	CASSPQEGVAYEQYF	TGTGCCAGCAGCCCGCAAGAGGGAGTGGCCTACGAGCAGTACTTC
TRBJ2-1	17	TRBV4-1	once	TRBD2	CASSQDALAGGQDEQFF	TGCGCCAGCAGCCAAGACGCTCTAGCGGGAGGGCAGGATGAGCAGTTCTTC
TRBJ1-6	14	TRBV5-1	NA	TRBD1	CASSLVGGESPLHF	TGCGCCAGCAGCTTGGTAGGGGGCGAATCACCCCTCCACTTT
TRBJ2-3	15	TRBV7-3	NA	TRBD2	CASSPTSGTPSTQYF	TGTGCCAGCAGCCCTACTAGCGGGACACCGAGTACGCAGTATTTT
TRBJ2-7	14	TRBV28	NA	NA	CASSFSFGGAKQYF	TGTGCCAGCAGTTTCTCATTCGGGGGAGCTAAGCAGTACTTC
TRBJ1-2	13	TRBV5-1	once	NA	CASSLDSKYGYTF	TGCGCCAGCAGCTTGGATTCCAAATATGGCTACACCTTC
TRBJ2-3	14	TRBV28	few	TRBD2	CASSLTGGGDTQYF	TGTGCCAGCAGTTTAACGGGAGGGGGTGATACGCAGTATTTT
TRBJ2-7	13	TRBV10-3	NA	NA	CAISANPSYEQYF	TGTGCCATCTCCGCGAACCCGTCCTACGAGCAGTACTTC
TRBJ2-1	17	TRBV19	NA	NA	CASSPINRVLTYNEQFF	TGTGCCAGTAGCCCAATAAACCGGGTTTTGACCTACAATGAGCAGTTCTTC
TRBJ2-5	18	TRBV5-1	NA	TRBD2	CASSLVSAGGPVEETQYF	TGCGCCAGCAGCTTGGTATCAGCGGGGGGGCCGGTAGAAGAGACCCAGTACTTC
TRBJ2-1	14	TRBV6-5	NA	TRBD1	CASRGTGLGNEQFF	TGTGCCAGCAGGGGGACAGGGCTGGGGAATGAGCAGTTCTTC
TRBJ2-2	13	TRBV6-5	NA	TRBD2	CASSRGGAGELFF	TGTGCCAGCAGTCGCGGGGGGGCCGGGGAGCTGTTTTTT
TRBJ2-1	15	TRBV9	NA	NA	CASSVGAGTYNEQFF	TGTGCCAGCAGCGTAGGTGCAGGGACCTACAATGAGCAGTTCTTC
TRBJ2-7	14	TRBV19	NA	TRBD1	CASSIGDRAYEQYF	TGTGCCAGTAGTATCGGGGACAGGGCGTACGAGCAGTACTTC